What follows are 29 T cell receptor beta chains derived from one specimen sequenced in a study of T-cell memory formation after mild COVID-19. TCRdb reprocessed the 5' RACE reads with MiXCR, giving one entry per CDR3 protein. The repertoire holds just over 400,000 distinct CDR3 sequences, less than 25% seen once, with around 13% in the top ten. The sample taken for sequencing was PBMCs or a T cell subset sorted from them (not recorded which). Source of these receptors: an adult woman who had mild COVID-19 (a few samples of this study predate the infection). Cell type and time point are not known.

The chain uses TRBV5-1 and TRBJ2-1; no clear D. V lost 7 bases and J 4 bases, leaving 21 bases between the germline ends. Germline assignment: CDR1 SGHRS and CDR2 YFSETQ. There are 16 residues in the CDR3. CDR3 nucleotides: TGCGCCAGCGCGACTGTTTCGGCTCCCCGGTACAATGAGCAGTTCTTC. Its translation is CASATVSAPRYNEQFF.

The V and J genes are TRBV7-2 and TRBJ2-7, with D possibly matching TRBD1 (6 bases). The V gene lost 1 base and the J gene lost 3 bases, with 10 bases spanning the gap. The germline V gene encodes CDR1 SGHTA and CDR2 FQGNSA. This CDR3 spans 14 amino acids. CDR3 loop: CASSLGTQGYEQYF. The DNA for the CDR3 is TGTGCCAGCAGCTTAGGGACACAGGGCTACGAGCAGTACTTC.

This clonotype was seen a handful of times. The rearrangement links TRBV5-1 to TRBJ2-4; 7 bases match TRBD2. CDR3 length: 14 amino acids. Per the germline V gene, CDR1 is SGHRS and CDR2 is YFSETQ. After removal of 4 bases from V and 5 bases from J, the junction contained 6 bases not matched to a gene. Here the CDR3 reads CASSSSGWQNIQYF. Written as DNA, the CDR3 is TGCGCCAGCAGCAGTAGCGGGTGGCAAAACATTCAGTACTTC. Variable domain in full (rest from reference TRBV5-1 and TRBJ2-4): KAGVTQTPRYLIKTRGQQVTLSCSPISGHRSVSWYQQTPGQGLQFLFEYFSETQRNKGNFPGRFSGRQFSNSRSEMNVSTLELGDSALYLCASSSSGWQNIQYFGAGTRLSVL.

The chain joins TRBV20-1 to TRBJ2-3; 10 positions match TRBD2. The CDR3 has 16 amino acids. The J segment lost 0 bases and the V segment lost 1 base, leaving 4 bases of the junction unmatched. Germline CDR1 is DFQATT and CDR2 is SNEGSKA (reference sequence). CDR3 DNA: TGCAGTGCTAGAGGACTAGCGGGTTCTAGCACAGATACGCAGTATTTT. This translates into CSARGLAGSSTDTQYF.

Only a few counts were recorded for this clonotype. V gene TRBV12-3 or TRBV12-4 combines with J gene TRBJ1-2; the D gene is possibly TRBD1 (6 bases). This CDR3 region has 14 residues. V was clipped by 1 base and J by 8 bases, with 14 bases between them. CDR3 bases: TGTGCCAGCAGTTTAGGGGGGGGCCGGGAAGGCTACACCTTC. It is translated as CASSLGGGREGYTF.

This clonotype was detected only a few times. This chain links TRBV13 with TRBJ2-1; 8 bases are shared with TRBD1. Germline CDR1 and CDR2: PRHDT and FYEKMQ (reference sequence). This CDR3 spans 14 amino acids. Trimming cost V 1 base and J 12 bases; bases outside gene matches: 8. The CDR3 DNA reads TGTGCCAGCAGCTTAGAAGGCCTGGGACAGGCGCAGTTCTTC. Amino acid sequence: CASSLEGLGQAQFF. The full variable domain, in which reference TRBV13 and TRBJ2-1 provide the parts outside the CDR3, is AAGVIQSPRHLIKEKRETATLKCYPIPRHDTVYWYQQGPGQDPQFLISFYEKMQSDKGSIPDRFSAQQFSDYHSELNMSSLELGDSALYFCASSLEGLGQAQFFGPGTRLTVL.

This clonotype has a handful of counts. This chain links TRBV29-1 with TRBJ2-5; no definite D call. CDR1 is SQVTM and CDR2 is ANQGSEA in the germline V gene. The CDR3 is 11 residues long. The CDR3 sequence: CSSRQQETQYF. For the CDR3, the DNA is TGCAGTAGCCGGCAGCAAGAGACCCAGTACTTC.

This clonotype was detected only a few times. The CDR3 loop reads CASTPAGDYGYTF. The CDR3 region has the DNA TGTGCCAGCACTCCAGCTGGGGACTATGGCTACACCTTC. This chain links TRBV12-3 or TRBV12-4 with TRBJ1-2; D is undetermined. Trimming removed 7 bases at V and 3 bases at J, with 12 bases between. This CDR3 comprises 13 residues.

The table lists this clonotype with a few counts. The chain couples TRBV30 to TRBJ1-1; D unresolved. The CDR3 is made up of 11 amino acids. Germline V gene data show CDR1 as GTSNPN and CDR2 as SVGIG (reference sequence). V was clipped by 4 bases and J by 5 bases, with 8 bases between them. The chain's CDR3 is CAWNWGTEAFF. The DNA for the CDR3 is TGTGCCTGGAACTGGGGAACTGAAGCTTTCTTT. Supplemented by reference TRBV30 and TRBJ1-1, the full variable domain reads SQTIHQWPATLVQPVGSPLSLECTVEGTSNPNLYWYRQAAGRGLQLLFYSVGIGQISSEVPQNLSASRPQDRQFILSSKKLLLSDSGFYLCAWNWGTEAFFGQGTRLTVV.

The chain is built from TRBV12-3 or TRBV12-4 and TRBJ1-2, with 7 bases that match TRBD1. Unmatched junction bases numbered 10, after V lost 7 bases and J lost 5 bases. The CDR3 is 14 residues long. In DNA, the CDR3 is TGTGCCAGCACCTCCGGGACAGCTCTTTATGGCTACACCTTC. It is translated as CASTSGTALYGYTF.

This clonotype was counted at least ten times. The rearrangement joins TRBV7-9 to TRBJ2-1; D is perhaps TRBD2 (6 bases). Between the trimmed V and J ends, which lost 4 bases and 1 base, there was a span of 17 bases. Germline CDR1 is SEHNR and CDR2 is FQNEAQ (reference sequence). This CDR3 contains 17 residues. This CDR3 is CASSSVPGTPSYNEQFF. CDR3 DNA sequence: TGTGCCAGCAGCTCCGTTCCCGGGACTCCTTCCTACAATGAGCAGTTCTTC.

The chain links TRBV4-2 to TRBJ1-1, with D unresolved. CDR1 is LGHNA, CDR2 YNFKEQ, per germline. The germline V and J ends were trimmed by 0 bases and 1 base, with 6 bases remaining between them. The CDR3 runs 14 residues. The CDR3 DNA sequence: TGTGCCAGCAGCCAAGATTCAACGAACACTGAAGCTTTCTTT. Translating gives CASSQDSTNTEAFF.

The rearrangement links TRBV29-1 to TRBJ2-3; the match to TRBD2 covers 7 bases. CDR1 and CDR2 from the germline V gene are SQVTM and ANQGSEA. The CDR3 runs to 14 residues. V lost 6 bases and J lost 2; bases outside the gene matches: 8. The CDR3 nucleotides are TGCAGCGTAAAACCGGGGGGACTCACAGATACGCAGTATTTT. Encoded protein: CSVKPGGLTDTQYF.

The gene calls are TRBV7-9 and TRBJ2-3, with D possibly being TRBD1 or TRBD2 (7 bases each). V gave up 6 bases and J gave up 2 bases, with 18 bases separating them. CDR3 size: 16 residues. The germline gives CDR1 SEHNR, CDR2 FQNEAQ (reference sequence). CDR3 in DNA: TGTGCCAGCAGACTGGGAGGGGGCCTCTTCACAGATACGCAGTATTTT. It encodes CASRLGGGLFTDTQYF. Supplemented by reference TRBV7-9 and TRBJ2-3, the full variable domain reads DTGVSQNPRHKITKRGQNVTFRCDPISEHNRLYWYRQTLGQGPEFLTYFQNEAQLEKSRLLSDRFSAERPKGSFSTLEIQRTEQGDSAMYLCASRLGGGLFTDTQYFGPGTRLTVL.

The rearrangement joins TRBV11-2 to TRBJ1-1; D not certain. The germline V gene encodes CDR1 SGHAT and CDR2 FQNNGV. Deletions cut 4 bases from V and 8 bases from J, with 17 bases between. This CDR3 contains 14 residues. DNA for the CDR3: TGTGCCAGCAGCTACGGAGGGAAGGCCCTCGAAGCTTTCTTT. Encoded protein: CASSYGGKALEAFF.

This clonotype was detected a few times. The chain recombines TRBV5-1 with TRBJ1-5; D is possibly TRBD1 (6 bases). Trimming left V 1 base short and J 6 bases short, with 14 bases between. CDR1 is SGHRS and CDR2 is YFSETQ in the germline V gene. The CDR3 spans 15 residues. CDR3 in amino acids: CASSLTGSKGQPQHF. The CDR3 DNA reads as TGCGCCAGCAGCTTGACAGGGAGCAAGGGTCAGCCCCAGCATTTT.

This clonotype was picked up many times. The CDR3 DNA reads TGCAGCGTTGAACAGGGGTCTTACCAAGAGACCCAGTACTTC. Protein: CSVEQGSYQETQYF. This chain links TRBV29-1 with TRBJ2-5; D may be TRBD1 (6 bases). Germline V CDR1 and CDR2: SQVTM, ANQGSEA. Trimming removed 2 bases from V and 0 bases from J, with 10 bases in between. The length of the CDR3 is 14 residues.

In this sample, this clonotype turned up once. This chain connects TRBV27 to TRBJ1-2; D perhaps matches TRBD1 (5 bases). This CDR3 contains 14 residues. Germline CDR1 and CDR2: MNHEY and SMNVEV (reference sequence). Trimming left V 6 bases short and J 2 bases short, with 13 bases between. The DNA for the CDR3 is TGTGCCAGCAGAACCGTGGGGGGGAACTATGGCTACACCTTC. Its protein product is CASRTVGGNYGYTF.

V and J are TRBV25-1 and TRBJ1-5, with D possibly TRBD1 on 5 matching bases. The germline V gene has CDR1 MGHDK and CDR2 SYGVNS. The CDR3 covers 16 residues. Trimming took 4 bases from V and 4 from J, leaving 17 bases between them. Here the CDR3 reads CASSATRREGNQPQHF. The CDR3 nucleotides are TGTGCCAGCAGTGCAACCCGAAGGGAGGGGAATCAGCCCCAGCATTTT.

The chain carries TRBV7-2 and TRBJ1-5; D not resolved. The CDR3 length is 13 residues. V was pared by 5 bases and J by 7 bases, with 12 bases between. Per germline, CDR1 SGHTA and CDR2 FQGNSA. DNA of the CDR3: TGTGCCAGCAGCCTAGGTGCGAGGCAGCCCCAGCATTTT. Amino acids: CASSLGARQPQHF. The complete variable domain, with remaining parts taken from reference TRBV7-2 and TRBJ1-5, reads GAGVSQSPSNKVTEKGKDVELRCDPISGHTALYWYRQSLGQGLEFLIYFQGNSAPDKSGLPSDRFSAERTGGSVSTLTIQRTQQEDSAVYLCASSLGARQPQHFGDGTRLSIL.

The rearrangement links TRBV20-1 to TRBJ2-3, with 10 bases aligning to TRBD2. In germline, CDR1 is DFQATT, CDR2 SNEGSKA (reference sequence). The CDR3 sequence is 14 residues long. J was trimmed by 1 base and V by 7 bases; bases with no gene match: 5. The CDR3 DNA reads TGCAGTGTCACCGGGACTAGCGGCACAGATACGCAGTATTTT. Its translation: CSVTGTSGTDTQYF.

This clonotype was observed a few times. V and J are TRBV12-3 or TRBV12-4 and TRBJ1-1; D unresolved. V was trimmed by 2 bases and J by 2 bases, leaving 3 bases between them. The CDR3 sequence is 12 residues long. The CDR3 DNA follows: TGTGCCAGCAGTTTATTTAACACTGAAGCTTTCTTT. This gives the protein CASSLFNTEAFF.

The genes are TRBV4-3 and TRBJ2-3; TRBD2 matches 9 bases. The CDR3 is made up of 15 amino acids. CDR1 and CDR2 (germline): LGHNA, YSLEER. V shed 4 bases, J shed 4 bases, and the junction held 6 bases outside the gene matches. This chain's CDR3 is CASSPLAGDADTQYF. Here the CDR3 DNA reads TGCGCCAGCAGCCCATTAGCGGGAGACGCAGATACGCAGTATTTT.

A note on this clonotype: One end of the junction does not line up with germline, which may come from a read error. V is TRBV20-1 and J is TRBJ1-5; TRBD1 matches at 8 bases. The CDR3 consists of 14 residues. Germline-derived CDR1 and CDR2 are DFQATT and SNEGSKA (reference sequence). The CDR3 region is CSASPGQGPGPQNF. CDR3 coding DNA: TGCAGTGCGTCCCCCGGACAGGGCCCCGGGCCCCAGAATTTT.

The chain links TRBV15 to TRBJ2-1, with D perhaps TRBD1 (5 bases). CDR1 is LNHNV and CDR2 is YYDKDF in the germline V gene (reference sequence). This CDR3 has 15 residues. V was pared by 1 base and J by 2 bases, with 9 bases between. The CDR3 loop is CATSRGQTAYNEQFF. CDR3 nucleotide sequence: TGTGCCACCAGCAGAGGACAGACGGCCTACAATGAGCAGTTCTTC.

This clonotype appeared a few times. The chain recombines TRBV7-9 with TRBJ2-2, with D hard to call. Germline V lookup: CDR1 SEHNR, CDR2 FQNEAQ (reference sequence). The CDR3 is made up of 14 amino acids. The germline V and J ends were trimmed by 5 bases and 6 bases, with 13 bases remaining between them. The CDR3 DNA sequence: TGTGCCAGCAGCCCGATAGATTGGTCCGGGGAGCTGTTTTTT. It codes for CASSPIDWSGELFF.

Only a few counts were recorded for this clonotype. The chain couples TRBV20-1 to TRBJ2-5; D not resolved. The V gene's germline CDR1 is DFQATT and CDR2 SNEGSKA (reference sequence). The CDR3 extends over 10 amino acids. The V gene lost 5 bases and the J gene lost 4 bases, with 5 bases spanning the gap. CDR3 sequence reads: CSAEGETQYF. CDR3 nucleotides: TGCAGTGCTGAAGGAGAGACCCAGTACTTC.

The V gene is TRBV15, the J gene TRBJ2-5; no firm D call. V lost 0 bases and J 4 bases, leaving 6 bases between the germline ends. Germline values: CDR1 LNHNV, CDR2 YYDKDF (reference sequence). This CDR3 is 13 amino acids long. The CDR3 loop is CATSRDSRETQYF. For the CDR3, the DNA is TGTGCCACCAGCAGAGATAGTAGAGAGACCCAGTACTTC.

The gene calls are TRBV7-8 and TRBJ2-3; D perhaps matches TRBD2 (6 bases). CDR3 size: 16 residues. Germline V gene data show CDR1 as SGHVS and CDR2 as FQNEAQ. V lost 5 bases and J 3 bases, leaving 18 bases between the germline ends. CDR3 residues: CASSLGGPGNTDTQYF. The CDR3 DNA follows: TGTGCCAGCAGCCTAGGAGGGCCAGGGAATACAGATACGCAGTATTTT.